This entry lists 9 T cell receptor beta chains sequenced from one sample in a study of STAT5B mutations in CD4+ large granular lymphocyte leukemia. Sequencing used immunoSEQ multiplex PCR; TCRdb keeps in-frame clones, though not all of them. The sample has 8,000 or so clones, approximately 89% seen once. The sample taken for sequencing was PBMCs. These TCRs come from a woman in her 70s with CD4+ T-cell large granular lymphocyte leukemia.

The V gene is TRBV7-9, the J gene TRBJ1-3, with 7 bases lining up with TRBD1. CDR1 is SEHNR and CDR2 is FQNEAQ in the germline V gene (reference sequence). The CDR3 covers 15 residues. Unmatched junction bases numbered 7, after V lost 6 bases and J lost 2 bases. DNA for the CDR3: TGTGCCAGCAGACCTGGACAGGTCGCTGGAAACACCATATATTTT. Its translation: CASRPGQVAGNTIYF.

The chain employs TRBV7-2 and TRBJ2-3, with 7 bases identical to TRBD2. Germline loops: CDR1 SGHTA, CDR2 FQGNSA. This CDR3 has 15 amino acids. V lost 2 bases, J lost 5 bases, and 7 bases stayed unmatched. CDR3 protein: CASSLSTAGRDTQYF. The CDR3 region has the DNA TGTGCCAGCAGCTTAAGTACAGCGGGGAGAGATACGCAGTATTTT.

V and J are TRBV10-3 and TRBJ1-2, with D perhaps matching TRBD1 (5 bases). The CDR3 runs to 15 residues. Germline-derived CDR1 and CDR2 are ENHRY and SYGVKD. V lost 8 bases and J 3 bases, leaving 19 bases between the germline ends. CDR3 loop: CAIRDGGLPYYGYTF. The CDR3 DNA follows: TGTGCCATCCGGGACGGTGGATTGCCCTACTATGGCTACACCTTC.

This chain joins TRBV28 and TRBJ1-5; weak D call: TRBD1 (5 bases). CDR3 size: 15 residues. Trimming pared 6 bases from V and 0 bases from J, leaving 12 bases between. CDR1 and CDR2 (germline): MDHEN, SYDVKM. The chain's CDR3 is CASRWGTDSNQPQHF. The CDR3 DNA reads TGTGCCAGCAGGTGGGGGACGGATAGCAATCAGCCCCAGCATTTT.

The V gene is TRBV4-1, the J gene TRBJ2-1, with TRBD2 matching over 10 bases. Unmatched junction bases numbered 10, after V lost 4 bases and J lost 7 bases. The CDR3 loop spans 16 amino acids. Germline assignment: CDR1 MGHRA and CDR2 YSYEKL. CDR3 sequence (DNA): TGCGCCAGCAGCCGATCACTAGCGGGGTTATCAAATGAGCAGTTCTTC. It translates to CASSRSLAGLSNEQFF.

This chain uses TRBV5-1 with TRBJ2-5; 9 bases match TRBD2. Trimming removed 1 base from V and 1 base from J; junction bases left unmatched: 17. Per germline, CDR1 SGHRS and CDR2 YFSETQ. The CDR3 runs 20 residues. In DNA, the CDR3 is TGCGCCAGCAGCTTGCCCGAGAAGCGGGGGGCCGGACCATCCCAAGAGACCCAGTACTTC. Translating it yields CASSLPEKRGAGPSQETQYF. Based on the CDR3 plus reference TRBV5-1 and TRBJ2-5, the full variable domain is KAGVTQTPRYLIKTRGQQVTLSCSPISGHRSVSWYQQTPGQGLQFLFEYFSETQRNKGNFPGRFSGRQFSNSRSEMNVSTLELGDSALYLCASSLPEKRGAGPSQETQYFGPGTRLLVL.

The CDR3 spells CASSSPDSLYEQYF. Written as DNA, the CDR3 is TGTGCCAGCAGTTCCCCGGACAGCCTCTACGAGCAGTACTTC. The V and J genes are TRBV28 and TRBJ2-7; perhaps TRBD1 as D (6 bases). The CDR3 extends over 14 amino acids. CDR1 and CDR2 (germline): MDHEN, SYDVKM. Trimming took off 4 bases at V and 3 bases at J, with 13 bases between the two ends.

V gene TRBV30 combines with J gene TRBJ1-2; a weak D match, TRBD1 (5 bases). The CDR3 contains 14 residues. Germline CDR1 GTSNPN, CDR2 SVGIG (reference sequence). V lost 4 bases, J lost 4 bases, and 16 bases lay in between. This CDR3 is CAWTPQTAGYGYTF. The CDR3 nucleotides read TGTGCCTGGACCCCGCAGACAGCGGGCTATGGCTACACCTTC.

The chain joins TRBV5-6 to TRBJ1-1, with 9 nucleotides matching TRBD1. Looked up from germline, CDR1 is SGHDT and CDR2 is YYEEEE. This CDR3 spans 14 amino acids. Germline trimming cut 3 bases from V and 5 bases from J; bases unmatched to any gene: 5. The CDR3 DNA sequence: TGTGCCAGCAGCTGGGGACAGGGAAGAACTGAAGCTTTCTTT. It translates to CASSWGQGRTEAFF.